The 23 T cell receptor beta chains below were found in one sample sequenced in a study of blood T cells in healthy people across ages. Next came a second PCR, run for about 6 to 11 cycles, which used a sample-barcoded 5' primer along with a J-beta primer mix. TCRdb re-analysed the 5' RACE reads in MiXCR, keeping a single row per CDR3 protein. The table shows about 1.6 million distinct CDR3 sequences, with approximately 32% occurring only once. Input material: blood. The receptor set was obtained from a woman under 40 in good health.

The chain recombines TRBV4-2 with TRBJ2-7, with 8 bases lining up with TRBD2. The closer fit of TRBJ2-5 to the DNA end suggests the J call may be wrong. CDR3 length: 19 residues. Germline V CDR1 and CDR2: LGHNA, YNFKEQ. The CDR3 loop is CASSQPRHPKWSGGETQYF. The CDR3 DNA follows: TGTGCCAGCAGCCAACCACGCCACCCTAAGTGGAGCGGGGGAGAGACCCAGTACTTC.

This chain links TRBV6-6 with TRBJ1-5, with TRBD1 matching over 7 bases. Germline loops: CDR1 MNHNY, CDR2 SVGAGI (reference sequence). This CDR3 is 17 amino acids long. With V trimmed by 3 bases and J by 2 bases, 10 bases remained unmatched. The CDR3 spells CASSYIGTQGGNQPQHF. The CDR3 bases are TGTGCCAGCAGTTATATAGGGACCCAGGGGGGCAATCAGCCCCAGCATTTT.

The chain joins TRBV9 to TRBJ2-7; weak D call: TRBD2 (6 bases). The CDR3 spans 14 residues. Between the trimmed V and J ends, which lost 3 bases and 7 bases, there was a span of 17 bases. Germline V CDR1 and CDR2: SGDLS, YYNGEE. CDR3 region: CASSALGLTGEQYF. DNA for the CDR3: TGTGCCAGCAGCGCATTAGGACTAACGGGGGAGCAGTACTTC.

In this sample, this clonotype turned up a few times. CDR3 in DNA: TGCGCCAGCAGCGATTCATTGGCGGGTTCTTCGGCAGATACGCAGTATTTT. Encoded protein: CASSDSLAGSSADTQYF. This chain joins TRBV10-1 and TRBJ2-3, with D maybe TRBD2 (5 bases). Trimming cost V 6 bases and J 4 bases, with 23 bases left between them. The CDR3 totals 17 residues. The germline gives CDR1 WNHNN, CDR2 SYGVQD (reference sequence).

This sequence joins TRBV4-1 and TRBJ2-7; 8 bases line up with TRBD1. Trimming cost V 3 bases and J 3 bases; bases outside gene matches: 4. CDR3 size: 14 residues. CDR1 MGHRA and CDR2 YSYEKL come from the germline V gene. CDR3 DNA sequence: TGCGCCAGCAGCCATCAGACAGGGGACTACGAGCAGTACTTC. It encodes CASSHQTGDYEQYF.

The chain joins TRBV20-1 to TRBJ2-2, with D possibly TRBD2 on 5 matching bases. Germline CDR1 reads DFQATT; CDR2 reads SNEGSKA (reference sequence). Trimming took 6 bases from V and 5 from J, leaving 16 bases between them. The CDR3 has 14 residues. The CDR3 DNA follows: TGCAGTGCCCAAGGGCTAGCAAAAACCGGGGAGCTGTTTTTT. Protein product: CSAQGLAKTGELFF.

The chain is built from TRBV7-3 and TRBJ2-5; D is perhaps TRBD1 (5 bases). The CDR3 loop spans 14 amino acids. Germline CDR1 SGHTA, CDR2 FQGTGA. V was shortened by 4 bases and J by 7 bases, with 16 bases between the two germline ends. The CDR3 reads CASSSGAGGGTQYF. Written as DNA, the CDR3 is TGTGCCAGCAGCTCTGGGGCAGGCGGCGGGACCCAGTACTTC.

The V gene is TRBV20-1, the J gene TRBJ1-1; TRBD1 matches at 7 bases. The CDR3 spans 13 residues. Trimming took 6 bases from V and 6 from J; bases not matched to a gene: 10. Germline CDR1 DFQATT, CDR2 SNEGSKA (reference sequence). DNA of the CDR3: TGCAGTGCGAATCCACAGGGGAGGGCTGAAGCTTTCTTT. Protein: CSANPQGRAEAFF.

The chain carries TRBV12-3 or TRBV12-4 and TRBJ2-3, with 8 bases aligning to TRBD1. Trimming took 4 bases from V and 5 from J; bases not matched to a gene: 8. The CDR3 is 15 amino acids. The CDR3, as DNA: TGTGCCAGCAGTTCAGACAGGGGCGATAGAGATACGCAGTATTTT. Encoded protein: CASSSDRGDRDTQYF.

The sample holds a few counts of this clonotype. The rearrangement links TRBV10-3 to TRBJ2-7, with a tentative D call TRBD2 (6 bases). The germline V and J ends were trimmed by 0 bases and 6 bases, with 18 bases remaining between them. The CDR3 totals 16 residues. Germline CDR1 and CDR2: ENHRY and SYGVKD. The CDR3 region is CAISESNPSGPLEQYF. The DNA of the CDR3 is TGTGCCATCAGTGAGTCTAACCCCAGCGGGCCCCTCGAGCAGTACTTC.

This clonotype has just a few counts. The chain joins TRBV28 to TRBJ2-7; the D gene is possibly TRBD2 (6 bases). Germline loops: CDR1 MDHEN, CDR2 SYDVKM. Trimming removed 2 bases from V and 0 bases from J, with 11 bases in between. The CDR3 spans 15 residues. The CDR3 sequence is CASSLRGDISYEQYF. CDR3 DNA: TGTGCCAGCAGTTTACGCGGGGATATCTCCTACGAGCAGTACTTC.

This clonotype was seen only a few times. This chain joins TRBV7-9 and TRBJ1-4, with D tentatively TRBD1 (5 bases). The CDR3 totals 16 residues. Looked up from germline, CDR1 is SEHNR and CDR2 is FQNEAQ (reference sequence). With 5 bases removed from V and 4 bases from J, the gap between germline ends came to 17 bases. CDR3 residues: CASSPAGAANNEKLFF. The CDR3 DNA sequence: TGTGCCAGCAGCCCTGCTGGGGCAGCTAATAATGAAAAACTGTTTTTT. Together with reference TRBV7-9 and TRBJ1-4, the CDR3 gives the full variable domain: DTGVSQNPRHKITKRGQNVTFRCDPISEHNRLYWYRQTLGQGPEFLTYFQNEAQLEKSRLLSDRFSAERPKGSFSTLEIQRTEQGDSAMYLCASSPAGAANNEKLFFGSGTQLSVL.

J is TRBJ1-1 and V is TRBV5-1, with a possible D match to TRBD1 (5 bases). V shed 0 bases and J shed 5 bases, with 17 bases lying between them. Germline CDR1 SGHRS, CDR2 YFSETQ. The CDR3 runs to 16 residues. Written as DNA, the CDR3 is TGCGCCAGCAGCTTGGGCTTCGGGGCGCAGTTTACTGAAGCTTTCTTT. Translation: CASSLGFGAQFTEAFF.

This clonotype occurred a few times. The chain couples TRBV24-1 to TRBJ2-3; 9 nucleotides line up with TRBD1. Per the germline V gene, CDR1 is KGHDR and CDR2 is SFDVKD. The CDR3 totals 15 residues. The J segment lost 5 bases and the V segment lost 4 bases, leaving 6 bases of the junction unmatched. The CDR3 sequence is CATSDPGQGRDTQYF. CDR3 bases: TGTGCCACCAGTGACCCGGGACAGGGAAGAGATACGCAGTATTTT.

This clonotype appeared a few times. This CDR3 is CASTNLGLARDEQYF. CDR3 DNA: TGTGCCAGCACCAACCTGGGACTAGCGAGAGACGAGCAGTACTTC. This chain joins TRBV7-2 and TRBJ2-7; 10 bases map to TRBD2. Germline trimming cut 7 bases from V and 5 bases from J; bases unmatched to any gene: 11. This CDR3 contains 15 residues. Germline lookup yields CDR1 SGHTA and CDR2 FQGNSA.

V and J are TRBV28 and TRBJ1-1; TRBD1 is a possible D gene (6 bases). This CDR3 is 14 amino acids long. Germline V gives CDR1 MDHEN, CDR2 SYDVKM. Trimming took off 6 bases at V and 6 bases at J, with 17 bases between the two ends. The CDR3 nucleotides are TGTGCCAGCAGCACCATGAGGGGGAAGTCTGAAGCTTTCTTT. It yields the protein CASSTMRGKSEAFF.

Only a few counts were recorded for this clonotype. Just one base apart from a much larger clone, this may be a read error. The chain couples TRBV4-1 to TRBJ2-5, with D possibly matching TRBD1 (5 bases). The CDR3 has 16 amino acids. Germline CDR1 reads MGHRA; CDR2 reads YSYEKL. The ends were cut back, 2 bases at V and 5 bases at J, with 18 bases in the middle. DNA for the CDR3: TGCGCCAGCAGCCAACAGCTCCAAAGGGGCCGGGAGACCCAGTACTTC. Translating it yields CASSQQLQRGRETQYF.

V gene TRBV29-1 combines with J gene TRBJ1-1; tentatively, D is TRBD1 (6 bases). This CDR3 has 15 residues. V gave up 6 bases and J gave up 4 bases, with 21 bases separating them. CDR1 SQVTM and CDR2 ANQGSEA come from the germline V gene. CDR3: CSVESQGRRSTEAFF. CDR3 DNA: TGCAGCGTGGAAAGTCAGGGGAGAAGGAGCACTGAAGCTTTCTTT.

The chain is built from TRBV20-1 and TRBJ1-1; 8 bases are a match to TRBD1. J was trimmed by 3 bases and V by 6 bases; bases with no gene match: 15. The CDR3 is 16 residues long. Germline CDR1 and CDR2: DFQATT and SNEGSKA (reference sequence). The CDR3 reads CSAEDRGGLWDTEAFF. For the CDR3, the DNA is TGCAGTGCGGAAGACAGGGGAGGCCTTTGGGACACTGAAGCTTTCTTT.

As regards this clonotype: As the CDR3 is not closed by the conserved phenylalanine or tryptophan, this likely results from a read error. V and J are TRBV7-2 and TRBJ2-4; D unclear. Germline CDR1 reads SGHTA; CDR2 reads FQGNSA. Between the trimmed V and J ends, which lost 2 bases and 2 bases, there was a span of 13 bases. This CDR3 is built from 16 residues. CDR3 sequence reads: CASSLNLGSSKNIQYC. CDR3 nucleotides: TGTGCCAGCAGCTTAAATCTCGGCTCTTCCAAAAACATTCAGTACTGC.

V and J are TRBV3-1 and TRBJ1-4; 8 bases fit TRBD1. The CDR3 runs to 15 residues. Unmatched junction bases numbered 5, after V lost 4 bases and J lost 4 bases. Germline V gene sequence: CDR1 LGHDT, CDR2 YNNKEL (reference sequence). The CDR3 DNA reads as TGTGCCAGCAGCCGAAAACAGGGGGTTAATGAAAAACTGTTTTTT. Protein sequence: CASSRKQGVNEKLFF.

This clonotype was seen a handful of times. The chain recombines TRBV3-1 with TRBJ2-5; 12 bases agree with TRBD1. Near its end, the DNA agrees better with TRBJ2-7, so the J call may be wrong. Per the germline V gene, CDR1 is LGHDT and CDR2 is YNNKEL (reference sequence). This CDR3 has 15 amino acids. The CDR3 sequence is CASSRRGQGAGEQYF. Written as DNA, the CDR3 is TGTGCCAGCAGCCGACGGGGACAGGGGGCCGGCGAGCAGTACTTC.

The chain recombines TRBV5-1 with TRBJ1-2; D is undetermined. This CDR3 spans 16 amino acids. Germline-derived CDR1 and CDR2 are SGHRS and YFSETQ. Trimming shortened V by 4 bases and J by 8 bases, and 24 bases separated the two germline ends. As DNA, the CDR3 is TGCGCCAGCAGCCCCGGCCACTCCCAAAGTCCCTACGGCTACACCTTC. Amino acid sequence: CASSPGHSQSPYGYTF.